This passage covers 6 T cell receptor beta chains from one sample sequenced in a study of metastatic and nonmetastatic thyroid tumors (dated by TCRdb to the early 2020s). Libraries were built with PCR. TCRdb records Illumina HiSeq 4000 as the sequencer. TCRdb redid the processing of the public reads, applying fastp at Q25 and MiXCR, and retained in-frame beta chains. This sample lists more than 20,000 clones; 13% were detected once. The ten largest clones capture nearly 5% of the sample. None of the patients had been given any treatment before thyroid surgery. Sequenced: blood. These receptors were collected from a female donor with papillary thyroid cancer or a benign thyroid nodule (not recorded which). Some clones in this sample may be carry-over from other donors' samples.

This clone is labeled as medium-sized (0.01 to 0.1%). This chain uses TRBV6-1 with TRBJ2-3; 11 nucleotides match TRBD1. Unmatched junction bases numbered 1, after V lost 1 base and J lost 4 bases. The CDR3 runs to 15 residues. The V gene's germline CDR1 is MNHNS and CDR2 SASEGT. CDR3 sequence reads: CASSEGTGGADTQYF. CDR3 coding DNA: TGTGCCAGCAGTGAAGGGACAGGGGGCGCAGATACGCAGTATTTT.

This clone was seen many times. The chain has TRBV28 and TRBJ1-3, with a possible D match to TRBD1 (5 bases). The V end lost 4 bases, the J end lost 0 bases, and 16 bases lay between the germline ends. This CDR3 has 17 residues. Germline V CDR1 and CDR2: MDHEN, SYDVKM. CDR3: CASSSPWGAASGNTIYF. CDR3 nucleotides: TGTGCCAGCAGTTCTCCTTGGGGCGCTGCCTCTGGAAACACCATATATTTT.

This clone was found many times. The CDR3 sequence: CASTPWEGGAGETQYF. The CDR3, as DNA: TGTGCCAGCACCCCCTGGGAGGGGGGCGCAGGAGAGACCCAGTACTTC. The J gene is TRBJ2-5, the V gene TRBV9, with D maybe TRBD2 (7 bases). V lost 6 bases to trimming and J lost 4 bases, with 22 bases between them. The CDR3 runs to 16 residues. Per the germline V gene, CDR1 is SGDLS and CDR2 is YYNGEE.

This clone appeared many times. This clone may be a read error of a much larger clone one base away. The sample holds other DNA sequences that translate to the same CDR3. The chain recombines TRBV27 with TRBJ1-5; tentative D call: TRBD1 (6 bases). CDR1 MNHEY and CDR2 SMNVEV come from the germline V gene (reference sequence). The CDR3 totals 15 residues. The germline V and J ends were trimmed by 0 bases and 0 bases, with 6 bases remaining between them. The CDR3 here is CASSLSTGSNQPQHF. Here the CDR3 DNA reads TGTGCCAGCAGTTTATCGACAGGTAGCAATCAGCCCCAGCATTTT.

The chain links TRBV11-3 to TRBJ2-7, with TRBD2 matching over 13 bases. V was clipped by 0 bases and J by 7 bases; unmatched bases: 6. The CDR3 covers 16 residues. Germline loops: CDR1 SGHNT, CDR2 YENEEA. Here the CDR3 DNA reads TGTGCCAGCAGCTTAGATGGCGGACTAGCGGGAGTTGAGCAGTACTTC. Translated, it gives CASSLDGGLAGVEQYF.

This clone showed up many times. The CDR3 DNA is TGCGCCAGCAGCGCCCAAGCGGGGTACACAGATACGCAGTATTTT. This translates into CASSAQAGYTDTQYF. This chain connects TRBV5-1 to TRBJ2-3, with 7 bases fitting TRBD2. The CDR3 runs 15 residues. V gave up 4 bases and J gave up 2 bases; unmatched junction bases: 7. Germline values: CDR1 SGHRS, CDR2 YFSETQ.